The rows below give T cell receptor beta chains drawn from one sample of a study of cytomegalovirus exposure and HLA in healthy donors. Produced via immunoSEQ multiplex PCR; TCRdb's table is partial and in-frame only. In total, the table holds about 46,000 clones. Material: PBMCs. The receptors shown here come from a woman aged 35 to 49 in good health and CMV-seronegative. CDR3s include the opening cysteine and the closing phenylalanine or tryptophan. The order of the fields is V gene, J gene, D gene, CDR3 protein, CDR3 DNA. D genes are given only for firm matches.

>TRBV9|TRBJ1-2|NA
CASSVDSTGIGGYTF
TGTGCCAGCAGCGTAGACTCAACAGGGATCGGTGGCTACACCTTC
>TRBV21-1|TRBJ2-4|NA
CASSKALGTGARGAKNIQYF
TGTGCCAGCAGCAAAGCTCTCGGGACAGGGGCCAGAGGGGCCAAAAACATTCAGTACTTC
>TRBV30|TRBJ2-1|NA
CAWSFRNEQFF
TGTGCCTGGAGTTTCCGCAATGAGCAGTTCTTC
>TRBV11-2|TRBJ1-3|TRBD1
CASSLETGGRFGNTIYF
TGCGCCAGCAGCTTAGAGACAGGGGGCCGTTTTGGAAACACCATATATTTT
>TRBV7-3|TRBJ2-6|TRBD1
CASSYGTGDVLTF
TGTGCCAGCAGCTACGGGACAGGGGACGTCCTGACTTTC
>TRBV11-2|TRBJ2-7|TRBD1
CASSSDRGLYEQYF
TGTGCCAGCAGCTCGGACAGGGGGCTCTACGAGCAGTACTTC
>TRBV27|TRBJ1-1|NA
CASSLYRRLNTEDFF
TGTGCCAGCAGTTTATATCGCAGGTTGAACACTGAAGATTTCTTT
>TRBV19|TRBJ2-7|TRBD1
CASSAWTGSSYEQYF
TGTGCCAGTAGTGCCTGGACAGGGAGCTCCTACGAGCAGTACTTC
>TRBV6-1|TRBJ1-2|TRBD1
CASSEDGQGNYGYTF
TGTGCCAGCAGTGAAGACGGACAGGGCAACTATGGCTACACCTTC
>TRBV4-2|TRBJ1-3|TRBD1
CASTMDRRSSGNTIYF
TGTGCCAGCACCATGGACAGGCGTTCCTCCGGAAACACCATATATTTT
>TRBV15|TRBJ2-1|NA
CATAPTGLIGNEQFF
TGTGCCACCGCCCCGACAGGCCTCATTGGCAATGAGCAGTTCTTC
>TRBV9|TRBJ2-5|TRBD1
CASSVTGGTETQYF
TGTGCCAGCAGCGTAACAGGGGGCACAGAGACCCAGTACTTC
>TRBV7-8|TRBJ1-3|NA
CASSLARTGSGNTIYF
TGTGCCAGCAGCTTAGCGCGTACAGGGTCTGGAAACACCATATATTTT
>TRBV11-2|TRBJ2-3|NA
CASRLRAFTDTQYF
TGTGCCAGCAGGTTACGCGCCTTCACAGATACGCAGTATTTT
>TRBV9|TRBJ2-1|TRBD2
CASSVGTSSDNEQFF
TGTGCCAGCAGCGTAGGGACTAGCTCCGACAATGAGCAGTTCTTC
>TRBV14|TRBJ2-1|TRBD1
CASSRGTGVWNEQFF
TGTGCCAGCAGCCGAGGTACAGGGGTTTGGAATGAGCAGTTCTTC
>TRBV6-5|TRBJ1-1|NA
CASSYGTTNSEAFF
TGTGCCAGCAGTTACGGGACAACTAACAGTGAAGCTTTCTTT
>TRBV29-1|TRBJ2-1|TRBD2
CSVRTSGYEQFF
TGCAGCGTCAGGACTAGCGGATATGAGCAGTTCTTC
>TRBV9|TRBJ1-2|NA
CASSVGGGYGYTF
TGTGCCAGCAGCGTAGGGGGGGGATATGGCTACACCTTC
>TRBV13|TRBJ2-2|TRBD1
CASSPRTGRTGELFF
TGTGCCAGCAGCCCCCGGACAGGGCGAACCGGGGAGCTGTTTTTT
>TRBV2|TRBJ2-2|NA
CASSGWEITGELFF
TGTGCCAGCAGTGGTTGGGAGATCACCGGGGAGCTGTTTTTT
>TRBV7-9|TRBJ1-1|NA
CASSLVVRGRNTEAFF
TGTGCCAGCAGCTTAGTTGTCAGGGGAAGGAACACTGAAGCTTTCTTT
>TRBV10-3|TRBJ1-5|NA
CAISGMGGDQPQHF
TGTGCCATCAGTGGGATGGGCGGGGATCAGCCCCAGCATTTT
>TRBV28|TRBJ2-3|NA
CASSPAGVEYF
TGTGCCAGCAGCCCAGCGGGTGTGGAGTATTTT
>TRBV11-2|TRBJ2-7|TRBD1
CASSPDRGSHEQYF
TGTGCCAGCAGCCCCGACAGGGGGTCTCACGAGCAGTACTTC
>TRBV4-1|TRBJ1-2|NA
CASSHVTGVDGYTF
TGCGCCAGCAGCCACGTTACGGGAGTGGATGGCTACACCTTC
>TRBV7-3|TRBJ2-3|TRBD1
CASSLTGTGGTDTQYF
TGTGCCAGCAGTCTAACCGGGACAGGGGGCACAGATACGCAGTATTTT
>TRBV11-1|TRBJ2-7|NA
CASSLLVGGQPAYEQYF
TGTGCCAGCAGCTTACTTGTTGGCGGACAACCCGCCTACGAGCAGTACTTC
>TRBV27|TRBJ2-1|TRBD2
CASSLSVLAGESEQFF
TGTGCCAGCAGTTTATCAGTTCTAGCGGGAGAAAGTGAGCAGTTCTTC
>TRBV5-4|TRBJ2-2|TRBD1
CASSWTGDTGELFF
TGTGCCAGCAGCTGGACAGGGGACACCGGGGAGCTGTTTTTT
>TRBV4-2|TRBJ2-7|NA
CASSQERDLSYEQYF
TGTGCCAGCAGCCAAGAGCGGGACCTCTCCTACGAGCAGTACTTC
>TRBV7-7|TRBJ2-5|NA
CASSPWGEETQYF
TGTGCTAGCAGCCCCTGGGGAGAAGAGACCCAGTACTTC
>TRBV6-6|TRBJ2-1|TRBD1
CASRTGDLNEQFF
TGTGCCAGCCGGACAGGGGATCTAAATGAGCAGTTCTTC
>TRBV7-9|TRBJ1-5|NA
CASSWGGRGQPQHF
TGTGCCAGCAGCTGGGGGGGCAGGGGTCAGCCCCAGCATTTT
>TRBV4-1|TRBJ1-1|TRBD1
CASSQDIAGGNTEAFF
TGCGCCAGCAGCCAAGATATCGCAGGGGGGAACACTGAAGCTTTCTTT
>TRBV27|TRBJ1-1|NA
CASATTGNTEAFF
TGTGCCAGCGCCACCACAGGGAACACTGAAGCTTTCTTT
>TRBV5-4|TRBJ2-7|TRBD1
CASSRQGPSYEQYF
TGTGCCAGCAGCCGACAGGGCCCCTCCTACGAGCAGTACTTC
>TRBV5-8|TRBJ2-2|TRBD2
CASSTPGLAVTGELFF
TGTGCCAGCAGCACGCCGGGACTAGCCGTCACCGGGGAGCTGTTTTTT
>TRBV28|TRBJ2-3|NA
CASSLPHTDTQYF
TGTGCCAGCAGTTTACCCCATACAGATACGCAGTATTTT
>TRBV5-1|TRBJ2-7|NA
CASSLGQISYEQYF
TGCGCCAGCAGCTTGGGGCAGATCTCCTACGAGCAGTACTTC
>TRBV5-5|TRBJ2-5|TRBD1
CASSSRTGGEKTQYF
TGTGCCAGCAGCTCCCGAACAGGGGGCGAAAAGACCCAGTACTTC
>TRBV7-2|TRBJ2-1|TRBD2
CASSSGGAQVEQFF
TGTGCCAGCAGCTCGGGGGGGGCACAGGTTGAGCAGTTCTTC
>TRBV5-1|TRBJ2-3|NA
CASSLGQVGDTQYF
TGCGCCAGCAGCTTGGGACAGGTGGGAGATACGCAGTATTTT
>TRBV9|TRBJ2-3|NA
CASSVSSGADTQYF
TGTGCCAGCAGCGTATCGTCAGGGGCCGATACGCAGTATTTT
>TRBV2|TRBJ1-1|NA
CASRQGPEAFF
TGTGCCAGCAGACAGGGCCCTGAAGCTTTCTTT
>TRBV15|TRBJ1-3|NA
CATSRDPRGGNTIYF
TGTGCCACCAGCAGAGATCCCCGGGGTGGGAACACCATATATTTT
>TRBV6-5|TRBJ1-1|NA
CASSYSSGVVEAFF
TGTGCCAGCAGTTACTCGTCAGGGGTCGTTGAAGCTTTCTTT
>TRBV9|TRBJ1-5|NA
CASSVEGVEPQHF
TGTGCCAGCAGCGTAGAGGGGGTCGAGCCCCAGCATTTT
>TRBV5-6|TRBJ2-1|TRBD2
CASSLSGRAWSYNEQFF
TGTGCCAGCAGCTTGAGCGGGAGGGCCTGGTCCTACAATGAGCAGTTCTTC
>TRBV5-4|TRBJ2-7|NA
CASSLGLFIGQYF
TGTGCCAGCAGCTTGGGACTATTTATCGGGCAGTACTTC
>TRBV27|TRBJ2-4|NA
CASRGGPKNIQYF
TGTGCCAGCAGAGGGGGACCCAAAAACATTCAGTACTTC
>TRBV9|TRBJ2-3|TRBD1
CASSGWETGVADTQYF
TGTGCCAGCAGCGGTTGGGAGACAGGGGTGGCGGATACGCAGTATTTT
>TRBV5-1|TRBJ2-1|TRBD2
CASSLEPSGVDEQFF
TGCGCCAGCAGCTTGGAGCCTAGCGGGGTGGATGAGCAGTTCTTC
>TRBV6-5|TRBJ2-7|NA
CASSSDRWGGYEQYF
TGTGCCAGCAGCAGCGACAGGTGGGGCGGGTACGAGCAGTACTTC
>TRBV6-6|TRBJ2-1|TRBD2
CASDKRTSGIYEQFF
TGTGCCAGCGATAAACGAACTAGCGGCATCTATGAGCAGTTCTTC
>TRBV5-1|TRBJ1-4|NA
CASSWEGINEKLFF
TGCGCCAGCAGCTGGGAGGGGATTAATGAAAAACTGTTTTTT
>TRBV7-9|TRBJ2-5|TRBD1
CASSKVQGAETQYF
TGTGCCAGCAGCAAAGTACAGGGGGCAGAGACCCAGTACTTC
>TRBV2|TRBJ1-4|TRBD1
CARRTGNEKLFF
TGTGCCAGGAGGACAGGGAATGAAAAACTGTTTTTT